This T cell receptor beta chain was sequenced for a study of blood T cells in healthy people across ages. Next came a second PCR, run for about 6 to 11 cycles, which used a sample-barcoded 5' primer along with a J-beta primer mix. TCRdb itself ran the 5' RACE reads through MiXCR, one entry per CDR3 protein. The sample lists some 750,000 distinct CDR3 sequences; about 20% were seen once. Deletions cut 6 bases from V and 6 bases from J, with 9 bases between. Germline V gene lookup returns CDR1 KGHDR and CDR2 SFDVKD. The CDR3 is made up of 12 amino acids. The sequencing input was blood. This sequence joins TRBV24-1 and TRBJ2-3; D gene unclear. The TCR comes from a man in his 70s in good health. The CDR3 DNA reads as TGTGCCACCAGTACGCCGGTGGATACGCAGTATTTT. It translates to CATSTPVDTQYF.